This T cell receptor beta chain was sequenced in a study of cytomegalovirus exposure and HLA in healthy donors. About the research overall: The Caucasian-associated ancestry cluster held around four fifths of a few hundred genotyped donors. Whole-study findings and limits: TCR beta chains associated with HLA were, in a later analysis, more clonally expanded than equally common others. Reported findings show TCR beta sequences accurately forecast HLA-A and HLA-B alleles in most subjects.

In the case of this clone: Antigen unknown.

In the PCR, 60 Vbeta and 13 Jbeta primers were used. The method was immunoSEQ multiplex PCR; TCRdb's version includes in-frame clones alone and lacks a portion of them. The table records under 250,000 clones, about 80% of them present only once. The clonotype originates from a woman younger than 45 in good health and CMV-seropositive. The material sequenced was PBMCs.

In DNA, the CDR3 is TGTGCCAGCAGTTTCGAGACAGGGGGCGTAAATGAGCAGTTCTTC. Amino acids: CASSFETGGVNEQFF. The gene calls are TRBV27 and TRBJ2-1; 10 bases are shared with TRBD1. CDR3 length: 15 residues. The trim removed 3 bases at V and 7 bases at J, leaving 6 bases unmatched. Germline loops: CDR1 MNHEY, CDR2 SMNVEV (reference sequence).